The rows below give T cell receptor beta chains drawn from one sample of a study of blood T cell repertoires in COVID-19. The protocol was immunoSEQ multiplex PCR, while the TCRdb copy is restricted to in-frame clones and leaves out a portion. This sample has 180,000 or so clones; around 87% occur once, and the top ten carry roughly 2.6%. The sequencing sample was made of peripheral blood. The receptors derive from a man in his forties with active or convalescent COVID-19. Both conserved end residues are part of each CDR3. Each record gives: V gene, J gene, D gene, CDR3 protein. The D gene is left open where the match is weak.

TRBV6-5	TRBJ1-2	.	CASSYDTGEVYGYTF
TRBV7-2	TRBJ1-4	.	CASSLSEGGSEKLFF
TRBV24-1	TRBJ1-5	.	CATSDFLGQIQHF
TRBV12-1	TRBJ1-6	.	CASSASGTGYSPLHF
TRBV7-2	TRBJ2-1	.	CASSLVATQSYNEQFF
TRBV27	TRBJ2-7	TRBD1	CASSLSATGTGQHEQYF
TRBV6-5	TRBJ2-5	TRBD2	CASSSSGGETQYF
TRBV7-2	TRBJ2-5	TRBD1	CASSFIGTGSQLVTQYF
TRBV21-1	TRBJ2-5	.	CASSPTGGYQETQYF
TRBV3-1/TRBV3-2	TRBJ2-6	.	CASQGGANVLTF
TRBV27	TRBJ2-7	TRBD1	CASSSPRDRLLRQYF
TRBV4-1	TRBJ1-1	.	CASSRRGTEAFF
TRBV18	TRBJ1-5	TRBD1	CASSLDRDRNQPQHF
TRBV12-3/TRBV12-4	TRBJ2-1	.	CASSLTRYNEQFF
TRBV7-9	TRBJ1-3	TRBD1	CASSSGTGNGNTIYF
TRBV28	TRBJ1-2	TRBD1	CASATGGVYYGYTF
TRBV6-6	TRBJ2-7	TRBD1	CASSKTGEHYEQYF
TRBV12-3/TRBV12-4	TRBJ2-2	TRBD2	CASSTGGSGELFF
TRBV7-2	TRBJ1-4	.	CASSRLGGSEKLFF
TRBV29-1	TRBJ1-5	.	CSAGVGQPQHF
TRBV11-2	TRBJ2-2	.	CASSDWGVHTGELFF
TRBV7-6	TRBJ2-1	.	CASSQLRARGNEQFF
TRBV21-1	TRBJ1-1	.	CASSKEDRENTEAFF
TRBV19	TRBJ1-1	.	CASSARRGVRTEAFF
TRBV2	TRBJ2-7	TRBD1	CASRDRIYEQYF
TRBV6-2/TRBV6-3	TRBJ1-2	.	CASSYGADFYGYTF
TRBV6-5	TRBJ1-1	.	CASRPSGDTEAFF
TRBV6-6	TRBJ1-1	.	CASSDTVYTEAFF
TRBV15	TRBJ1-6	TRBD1	CATSSTGDNSPLHF
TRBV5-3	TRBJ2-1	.	CARTPAGGFFYNEQFF
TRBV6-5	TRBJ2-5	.	CASNLGGGRETQYF
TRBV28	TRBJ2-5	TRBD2	CASSMRGVQETQYF